Described below is a single T cell receptor (beta chain) sequence and its context. No antigen is known for it. Libraries were prepared by immunoSEQ multiplex PCR; TCRdb keeps only in-frame clonotypes and omits some of them. Of 20,000 to 25,000 clones in the sample, roughly three fifths were seen once. These data are taken from a study of tumor-infiltrating lymphocytes in localized non-small cell lung cancer. Broader study findings: Different pieces of the same tissue went to different assays, confounding technical variation with intratumor heterogeneity. T-cell fraction did not differ between immunotypes IM1 and IM2. Available tissue quantity limited TCR sequencing to a patient subset.

The CDR3 has 14 residues. Germline CDR1 is SGHAT and CDR2 is FQNNGV. Trimming took off 3 bases at V and 4 bases at J, with 12 bases between the two ends. Sequenced sample: lung tumor tissue. This chain joins TRBV11-2 and TRBJ1-2; no reliable D call. The source of this sequence is a human donor with non-small cell lung cancer. CDR3 region: CASSFRQVVYGYTF. In DNA form, the CDR3 reads TGTGCCAGCAGCTTTCGACAAGTGGTCTATGGCTACACCTTC.